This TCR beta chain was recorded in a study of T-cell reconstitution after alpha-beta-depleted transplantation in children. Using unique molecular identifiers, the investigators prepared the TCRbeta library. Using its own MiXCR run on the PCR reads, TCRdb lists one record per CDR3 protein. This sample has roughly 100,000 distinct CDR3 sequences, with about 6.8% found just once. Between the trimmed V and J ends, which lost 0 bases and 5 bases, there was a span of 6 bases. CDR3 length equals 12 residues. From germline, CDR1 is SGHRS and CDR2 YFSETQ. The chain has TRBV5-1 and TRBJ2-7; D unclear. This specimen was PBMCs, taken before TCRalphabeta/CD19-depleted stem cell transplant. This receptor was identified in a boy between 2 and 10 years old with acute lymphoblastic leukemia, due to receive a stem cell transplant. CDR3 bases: TGCGCCAGCAGCTTGGGAGTGAACGAGCAGTACTTC. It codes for CASSLGVNEQYF.